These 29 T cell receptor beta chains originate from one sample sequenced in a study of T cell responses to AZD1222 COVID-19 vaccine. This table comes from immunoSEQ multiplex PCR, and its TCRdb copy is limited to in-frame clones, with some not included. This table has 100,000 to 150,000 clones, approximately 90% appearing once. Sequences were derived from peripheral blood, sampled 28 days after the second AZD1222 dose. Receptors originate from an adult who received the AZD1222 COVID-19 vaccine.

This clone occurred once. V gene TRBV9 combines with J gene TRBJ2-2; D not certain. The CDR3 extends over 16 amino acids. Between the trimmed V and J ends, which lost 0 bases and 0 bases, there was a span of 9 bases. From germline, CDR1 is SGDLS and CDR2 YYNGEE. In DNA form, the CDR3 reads TGTGCCAGCAGCGTAGAGATCGGAGCGAACACCGGGGAGCTGTTTTTT. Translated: CASSVEIGANTGELFF.

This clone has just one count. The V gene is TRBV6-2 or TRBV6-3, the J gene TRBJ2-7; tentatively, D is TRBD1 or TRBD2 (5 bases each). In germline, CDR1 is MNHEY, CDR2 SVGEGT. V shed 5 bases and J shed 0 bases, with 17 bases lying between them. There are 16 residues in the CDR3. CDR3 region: CASSPPGTLSSYEQYF. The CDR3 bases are TGTGCCAGCAGTCCCCCCGGGACCCTGAGCTCCTACGAGCAGTACTTC.

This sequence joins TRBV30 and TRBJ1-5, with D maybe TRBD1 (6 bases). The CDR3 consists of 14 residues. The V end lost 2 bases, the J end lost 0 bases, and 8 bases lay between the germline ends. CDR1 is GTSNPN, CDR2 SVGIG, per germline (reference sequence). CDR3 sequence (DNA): TGTGCCTGGAGTACAGGGATTAGCAATCAGCCCCAGCATTTT. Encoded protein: CAWSTGISNQPQHF.

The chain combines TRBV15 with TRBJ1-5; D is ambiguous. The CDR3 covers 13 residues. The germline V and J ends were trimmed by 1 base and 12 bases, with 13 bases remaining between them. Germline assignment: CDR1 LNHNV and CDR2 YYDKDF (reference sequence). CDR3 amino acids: CATSRGEDSHQHF. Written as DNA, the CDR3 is TGTGCCACCAGCAGAGGGGAGGACTCTCACCAGCATTTT.

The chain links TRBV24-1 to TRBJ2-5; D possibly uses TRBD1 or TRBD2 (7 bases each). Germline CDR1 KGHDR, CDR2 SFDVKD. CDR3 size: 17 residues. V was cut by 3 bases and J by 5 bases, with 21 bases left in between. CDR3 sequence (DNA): TGTGCCACCAGTGATACCCCAGGGGGAGGGCTACGGGAGACCCAGTACTTC. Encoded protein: CATSDTPGGGLRETQYF.

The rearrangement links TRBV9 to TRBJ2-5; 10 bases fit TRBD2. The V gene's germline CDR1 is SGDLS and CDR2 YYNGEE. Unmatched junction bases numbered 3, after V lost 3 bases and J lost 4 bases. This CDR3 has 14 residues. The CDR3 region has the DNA TGTGCCAGCAGCGAGGGACTAGCGAGAGAGACCCAGTACTTC. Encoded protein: CASSEGLARETQYF.

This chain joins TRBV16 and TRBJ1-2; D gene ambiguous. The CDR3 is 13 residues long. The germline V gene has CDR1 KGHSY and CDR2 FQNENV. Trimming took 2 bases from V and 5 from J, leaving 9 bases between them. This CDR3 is CASSQPGSYGYTF. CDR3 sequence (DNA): TGTGCCAGCAGCCAACCGGGATCGTATGGCTACACCTTC.

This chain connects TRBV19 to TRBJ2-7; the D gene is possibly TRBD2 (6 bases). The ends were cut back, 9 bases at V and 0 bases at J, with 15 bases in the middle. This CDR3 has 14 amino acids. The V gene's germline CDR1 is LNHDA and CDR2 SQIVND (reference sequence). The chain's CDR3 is CASRSGGTSYEQYF. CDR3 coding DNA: TGTGCCAGCCGAAGTGGCGGGACCTCCTACGAGCAGTACTTC.

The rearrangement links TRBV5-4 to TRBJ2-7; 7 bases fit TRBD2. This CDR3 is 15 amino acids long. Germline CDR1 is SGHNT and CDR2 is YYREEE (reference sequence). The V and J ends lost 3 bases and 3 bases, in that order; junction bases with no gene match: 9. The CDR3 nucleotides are TGTGCCAGCAGCTCCGGGACTATAATAAACTACGAGCAGTACTTC. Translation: CASSSGTIINYEQYF.

The CDR3 coding sequence is TGCGCCAGCAGCCCCCACTGGCCGGGACAGCTTAATTCACCCCTCCACTTT. Its protein is CASSPHWPGQLNSPLHF. The V gene is TRBV5-1, the J gene TRBJ1-6, with TRBD1 matching 7 bases. V trimming: 4 bases; J trimming: 6 bases; junction bases outside the gene matches: 13. The germline gives CDR1 SGHRS, CDR2 YFSETQ. The CDR3 spans 17 residues.

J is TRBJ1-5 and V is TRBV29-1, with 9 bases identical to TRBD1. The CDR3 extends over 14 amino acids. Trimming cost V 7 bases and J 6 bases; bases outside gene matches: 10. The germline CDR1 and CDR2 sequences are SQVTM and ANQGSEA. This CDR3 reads CSAGQGTEGQPQHF. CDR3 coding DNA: TGCAGCGCCGGACAGGGGACGGAGGGTCAGCCCCAGCATTTT.

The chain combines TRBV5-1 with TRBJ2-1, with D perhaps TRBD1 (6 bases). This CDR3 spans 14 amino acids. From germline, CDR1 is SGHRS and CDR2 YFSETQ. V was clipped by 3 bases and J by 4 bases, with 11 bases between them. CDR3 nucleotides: TGCGCCAGCAGCTCCGGAGACAGGTACAATGAGCAGTTCTTC. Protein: CASSSGDRYNEQFF.

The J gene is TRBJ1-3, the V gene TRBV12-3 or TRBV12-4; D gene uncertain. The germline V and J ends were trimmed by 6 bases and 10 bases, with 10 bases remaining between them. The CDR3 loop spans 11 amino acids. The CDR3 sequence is CASSPGRTIYF. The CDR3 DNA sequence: TGTGCCAGCAGCCCTGGTAGAACCATATATTTT.

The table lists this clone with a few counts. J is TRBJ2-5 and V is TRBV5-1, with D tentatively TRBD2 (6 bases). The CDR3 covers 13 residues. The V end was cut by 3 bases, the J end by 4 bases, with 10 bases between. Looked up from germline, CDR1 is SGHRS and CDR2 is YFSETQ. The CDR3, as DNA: TGCGCCAGCAGCTGGGAGGTTGGAGAGACCCAGTACTTC. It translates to CASSWEVGETQYF. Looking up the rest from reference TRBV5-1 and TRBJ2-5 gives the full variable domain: KAGVTQTPRYLIKTRGQQVTLSCSPISGHRSVSWYQQTPGQGLQFLFEYFSETQRNKGNFPGRFSGRQFSNSRSEMNVSTLELGDSALYLCASSWEVGETQYFGPGTRLLVL.

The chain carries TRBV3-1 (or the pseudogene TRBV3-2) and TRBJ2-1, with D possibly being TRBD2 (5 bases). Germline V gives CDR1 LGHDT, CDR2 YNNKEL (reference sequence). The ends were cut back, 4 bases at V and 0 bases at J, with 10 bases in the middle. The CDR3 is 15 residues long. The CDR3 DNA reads TGTGCCAGCAGCCTGCACGAGGGCTCCTACAATGAGCAGTTCTTC. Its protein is CASSLHEGSYNEQFF.

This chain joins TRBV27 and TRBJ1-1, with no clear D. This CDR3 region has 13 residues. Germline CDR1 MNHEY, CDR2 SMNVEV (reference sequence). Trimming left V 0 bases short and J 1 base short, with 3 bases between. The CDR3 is CASSLSRNTEAFF. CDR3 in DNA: TGTGCCAGCAGTTTATCTAGGAACACTGAAGCTTTCTTT.

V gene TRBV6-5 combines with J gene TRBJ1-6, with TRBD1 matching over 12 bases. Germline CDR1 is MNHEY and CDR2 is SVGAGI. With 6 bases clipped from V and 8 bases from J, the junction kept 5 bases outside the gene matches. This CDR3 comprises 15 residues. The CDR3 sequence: CASSRDRGPDSPLHF. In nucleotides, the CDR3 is TGTGCCAGCAGCCGGGACAGGGGGCCGGATTCACCCCTCCACTTT.

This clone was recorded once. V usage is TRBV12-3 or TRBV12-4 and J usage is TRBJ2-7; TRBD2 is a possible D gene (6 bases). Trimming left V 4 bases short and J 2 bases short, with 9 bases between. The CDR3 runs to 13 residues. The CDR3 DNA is TGTGCCAGCAGTTGGGACTTAACCTACGAGCAGTACTTC. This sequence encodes CASSWDLTYEQYF.

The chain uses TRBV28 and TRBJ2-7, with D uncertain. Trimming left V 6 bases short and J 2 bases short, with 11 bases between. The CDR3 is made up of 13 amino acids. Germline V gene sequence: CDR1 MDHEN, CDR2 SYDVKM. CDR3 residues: CASSPPVTYEQYF. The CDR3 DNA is TGTGCCAGCAGCCCCCCGGTGACCTACGAGCAGTACTTC.

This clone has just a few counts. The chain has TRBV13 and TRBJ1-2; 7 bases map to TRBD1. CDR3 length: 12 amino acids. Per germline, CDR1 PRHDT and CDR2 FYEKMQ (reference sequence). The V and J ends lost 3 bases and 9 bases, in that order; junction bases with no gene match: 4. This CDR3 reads CASSFTGQSYTF. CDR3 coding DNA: TGTGCCAGCAGCTTTACGGGACAGAGCTACACCTTC.

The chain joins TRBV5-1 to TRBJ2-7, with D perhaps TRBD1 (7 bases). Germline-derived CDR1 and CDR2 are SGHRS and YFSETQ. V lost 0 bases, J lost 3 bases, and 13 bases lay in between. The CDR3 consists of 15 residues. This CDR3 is CASSLGGTADYEQYF. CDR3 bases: TGCGCCAGCAGCTTGGGCGGGACAGCAGACTACGAGCAGTACTTC.

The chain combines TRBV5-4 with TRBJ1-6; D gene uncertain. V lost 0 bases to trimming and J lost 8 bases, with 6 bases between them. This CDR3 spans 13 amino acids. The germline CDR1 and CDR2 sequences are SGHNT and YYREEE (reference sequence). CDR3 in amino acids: CASSLDQDSPLHF. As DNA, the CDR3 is TGTGCCAGCAGCTTGGATCAGGATTCACCCCTCCACTTT.

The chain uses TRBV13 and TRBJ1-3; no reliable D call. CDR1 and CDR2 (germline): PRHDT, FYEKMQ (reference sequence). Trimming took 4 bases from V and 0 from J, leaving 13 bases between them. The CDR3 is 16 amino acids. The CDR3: CASSSTPGPSGNTIYF. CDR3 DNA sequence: TGTGCCAGCAGCTCGACCCCCGGACCCTCTGGAAACACCATATATTTT.

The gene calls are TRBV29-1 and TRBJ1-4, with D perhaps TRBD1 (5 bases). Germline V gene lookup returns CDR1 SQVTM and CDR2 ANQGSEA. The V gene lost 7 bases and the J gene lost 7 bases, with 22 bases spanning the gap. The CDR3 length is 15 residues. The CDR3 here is CSAVTPGPSGEKLFF. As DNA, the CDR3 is TGCAGCGCTGTAACTCCGGGACCTAGCGGTGAAAAACTGTTTTTT.

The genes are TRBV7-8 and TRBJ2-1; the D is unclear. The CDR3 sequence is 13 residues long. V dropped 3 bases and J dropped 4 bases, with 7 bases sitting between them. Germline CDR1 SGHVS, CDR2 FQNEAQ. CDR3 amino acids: CASSFYRYNEQFF. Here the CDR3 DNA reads TGTGCCAGCAGCTTTTATAGATACAATGAGCAGTTCTTC.

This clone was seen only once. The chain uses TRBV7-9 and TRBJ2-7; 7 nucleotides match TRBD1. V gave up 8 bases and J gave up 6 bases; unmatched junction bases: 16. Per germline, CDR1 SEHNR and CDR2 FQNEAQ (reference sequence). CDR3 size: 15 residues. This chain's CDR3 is CASGRDSDLGGEQYF. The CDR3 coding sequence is TGTGCCAGCGGCCGGGACAGTGACCTTGGGGGCGAGCAGTACTTC.

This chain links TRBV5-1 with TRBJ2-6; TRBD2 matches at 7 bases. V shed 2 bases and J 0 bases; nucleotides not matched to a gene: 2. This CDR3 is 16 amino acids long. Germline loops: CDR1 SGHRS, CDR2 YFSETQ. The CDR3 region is CASSLWGGSGANVLTF. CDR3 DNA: TGCGCCAGCAGCTTATGGGGGGGCTCTGGGGCCAACGTCCTGACTTTC.

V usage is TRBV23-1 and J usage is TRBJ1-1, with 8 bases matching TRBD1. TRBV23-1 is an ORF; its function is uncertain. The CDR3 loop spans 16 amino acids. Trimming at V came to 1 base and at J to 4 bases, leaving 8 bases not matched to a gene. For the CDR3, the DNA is TGCGCCAGCAGTCAATTGCAGGGGGCGTCGGTCACTGAAGCTTTCTTT. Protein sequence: CASSQLQGASVTEAFF.

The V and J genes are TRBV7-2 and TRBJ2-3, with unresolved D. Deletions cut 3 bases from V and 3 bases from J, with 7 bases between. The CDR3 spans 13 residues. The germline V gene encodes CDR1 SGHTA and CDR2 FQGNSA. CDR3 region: CASSLSRTDTQYF. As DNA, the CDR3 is TGTGCCAGCAGCTTGTCGCGAACAGATACGCAGTATTTT. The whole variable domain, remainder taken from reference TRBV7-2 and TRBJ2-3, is GAGVSQSPSNKVTEKGKDVELRCDPISGHTALYWYRQSLGQGLEFLIYFQGNSAPDKSGLPSDRFSAERTGGSVSTLTIQRTQQEDSAVYLCASSLSRTDTQYFGPGTRLTVL.